This entry is about one T cell receptor beta chain. As yet, its antigen is unknown. The sample originates from a study of beta chain features in type 1 diabetes. V was pared by 4 bases and J by 5 bases, with 17 bases between. The CDR3 has 15 amino acids. Germline-derived CDR1 and CDR2 are LNHNV and YYDKDF (reference sequence). Averaging about 116 mL, one heparinised blood draw came from each individual donor. Stem cell-like memory, regulatory, central memory and naive CD4+ cells were sorted via CD45RO/CCR7/CD25/CD127/CD95/CD27. The entirety of the isolated RNA underwent reverse transcription, so expressed TCRB transcripts were sequenced. Measured with immunoSEQ multiplex PCR; TCRdb has only the in-frame clones, and not every one. The table has under 950,000 clones, roughly 17% seen once. Study results and caveats: Fewer junction insertions and more nucleotide deletions appeared in type 1 diabetes patients. The analysis here could not establish whether HLA type shapes TCRB rearrangement.

V is TRBV15 and J is TRBJ2-5, with a possible D match to TRBD2 (6 bases). The clonotype comes from a woman under 30 in good health. The sequenced material came from naive CD4+ T cells from blood. DNA for the CDR3: TGTGCCACCAGCAAAGTATGGCGAGGAGGGGAGACCCAGTACTTC. It specifies CATSKVWRGGETQYF.